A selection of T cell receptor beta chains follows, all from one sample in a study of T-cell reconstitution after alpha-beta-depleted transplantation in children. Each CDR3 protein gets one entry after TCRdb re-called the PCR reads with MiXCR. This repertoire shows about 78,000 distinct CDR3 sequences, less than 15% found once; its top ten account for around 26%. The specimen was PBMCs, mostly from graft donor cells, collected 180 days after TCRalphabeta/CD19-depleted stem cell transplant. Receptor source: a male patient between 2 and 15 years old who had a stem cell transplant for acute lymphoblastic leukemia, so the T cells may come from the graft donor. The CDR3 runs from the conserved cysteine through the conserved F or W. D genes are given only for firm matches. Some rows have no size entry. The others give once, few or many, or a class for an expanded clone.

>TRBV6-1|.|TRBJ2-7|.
CASSGVSGVTYEQYF
TGTGCCAGCAGTGGAGTTAGCGGAGTTACCTACGAGCAGTACTTC
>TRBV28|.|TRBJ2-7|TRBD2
CASSPRTKWTSGRKYEQYF
TGTGCCAGCAGTCCTCGAACGAAATGGACTAGCGGGAGGAAATACGAGCAGTACTTC
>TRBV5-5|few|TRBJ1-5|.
CASSLGEGLPYVPQHF
TGTGCCAGCAGCCTGGGGGAGGGGCTACCGTATGTTCCCCAGCATTTT
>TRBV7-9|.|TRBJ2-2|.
CSSSLAVISGTGELFF
TGTTCCAGCAGCTTAGCGGTCATCTCAGGGACCGGGGAGCTGTTTTTT
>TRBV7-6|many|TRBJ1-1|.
CASSLRTANTEAFF
TGTGCCAGCAGCTTACGGACAGCGAACACTGAAGCTTTCTTT
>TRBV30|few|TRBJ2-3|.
CAWIDRRRLKDTQYF
TGTGCCTGGATTGACAGGAGGAGGTTAAAGGATACGCAGTATTTT
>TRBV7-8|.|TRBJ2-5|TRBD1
CATGQGAPRGETQYF
TGTGCCACCGGACAGGGGGCGCCCCGGGGAGAGACCCAGTACTTC
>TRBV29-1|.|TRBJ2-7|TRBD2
CSVRLAVSSYEQYF
TGCAGCGTCAGACTAGCGGTCAGCTCCTACGAGCAGTACTTC
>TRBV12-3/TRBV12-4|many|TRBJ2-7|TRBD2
CASSYGLAGSYEQYF
TGTGCCAGCAGTTACGGACTAGCGGGCTCCTACGAGCAGTACTTC
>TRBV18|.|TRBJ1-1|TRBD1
CASSPRDRGNTEAFF
TGTGCCAGCTCACCCCGGGACAGGGGGAACACTGAAGCTTTCTTT
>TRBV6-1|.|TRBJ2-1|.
CASSRDGVSYNEQFF
TGTGCCAGCAGCAGGGACGGGGTCTCCTACAATGAGCAGTTCTTC
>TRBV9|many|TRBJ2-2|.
CASWGSATGELFF
TGTGCCAGCTGGGGAAGCGCAACCGGGGAGCTGTTTTTT
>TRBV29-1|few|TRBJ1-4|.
CSVATGREKLFF
TGCAGCGTCGCAACAGGGCGGGAAAAACTGTTTTTT
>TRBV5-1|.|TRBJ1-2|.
CASSLAFTSGYTF
TGCGCCAGCAGCTTGGCCTTCACCAGTGGCTACACCTTC
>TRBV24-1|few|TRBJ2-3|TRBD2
CATSVLAGGQDTQYF
TGTGCCACCAGTGTCTTAGCGGGGGGGCAAGATACGCAGTATTTT
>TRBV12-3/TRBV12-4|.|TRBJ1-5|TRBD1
CASSIDRDQPQHF
TGTGCCAGCAGTATTGACAGGGATCAGCCCCAGCATTTT
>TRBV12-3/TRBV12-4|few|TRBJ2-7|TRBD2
CASSRPSGGAYEQYF
TGTGCCAGCAGCCGACCTAGCGGGGGGGCTTACGAGCAGTACTTC
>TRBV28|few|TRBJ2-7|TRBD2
CASSSRGVPSYEQYF
TGTGCCAGCAGCTCTCGGGGGGTTCCCTCCTACGAGCAGTACTTC
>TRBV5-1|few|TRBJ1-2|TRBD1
CASSLASGPGGNGYTF
TGCGCCAGCAGCTTGGCCTCGGGACCAGGGGGCAATGGCTACACCTTC
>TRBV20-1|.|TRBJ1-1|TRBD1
CSAKILTGVGAEAFF
TGCAGTGCCAAGATCCTGACAGGGGTAGGGGCTGAAGCTTTCTTT
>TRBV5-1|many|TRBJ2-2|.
CASSLFSSGELFF
TGCGCCAGCAGCTTGTTCAGTTCCGGGGAGCTGTTTTTT
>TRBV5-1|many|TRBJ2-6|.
CASSPVKQLSSGANVLTF
TGCGCCAGCAGCCCTGTAAAACAACTTTCCTCTGGGGCCAACGTCCTGACTTTC
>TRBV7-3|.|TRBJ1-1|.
CASSRRGNTEAFF
TGTGCCAGCAGCCGGCGGGGGAACACTGAAGCTTTCTTT
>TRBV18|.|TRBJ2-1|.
CASSRPSLGMNEQFF
TGTGCCAGCTCACGGCCGAGCTTGGGAATGAATGAGCAGTTCTTC
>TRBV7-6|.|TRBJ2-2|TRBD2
CASSSRTSGSYTGELFF
TGTGCCAGCAGCTCCCGGACTAGCGGGAGCTACACCGGGGAGCTGTTTTTT
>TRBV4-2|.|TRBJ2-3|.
CASSQVLSDSTDTQYF
TGTGCCAGCAGCCAAGTCCTTTCAGATTCCACAGATACGCAGTATTTT
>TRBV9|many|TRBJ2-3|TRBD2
CASSVGGTSGTDTQYF
TGTGCCAGCAGCGTAGGAGGGACTAGCGGCACAGATACGCAGTATTTT